This T cell receptor (beta chain) was profiled in a study of radiation and T cells in renal cell carcinoma. General study points: Top tumor clonotypes rose in blood 2 weeks post-radiation, then contracted.

The assay was immunoSEQ multiplex PCR, and TCRdb's table has in-frame clones only and misses some. The table has about 64,000 clones, 70% to 80% seen once; the top ten hold about 6.8%. Unmatched junction bases numbered 5, after V lost 5 bases and J lost 0 bases. In germline, CDR1 is SGHVS, CDR2 FQNEAQ. This CDR3 spans 16 amino acids. Details on this clone: The target antigen is unknown.

Sample time point: blood 4 weeks post-SBRT, at nephrectomy. Stated treatment: 15 Gy SBRT to primary tumor, nephrectomy 4 weeks later. Nephrectomy followed 15 Gy stereotactic body radiation by 4 weeks. The patient's renal cell carcinoma had clear cell pathology. The receptor comes from a man aged 55 to 69 with renal cell carcinoma. The sequenced sample was blood, obtained from a patient whose treatment included radiotherapy and nephrectomy. This chain connects TRBV7-8 to TRBJ1-5; 9 positions match TRBD1. For the CDR3, the DNA is TGTGCCAGCAGCCGGGACAGGGCCCTTAGCAATCAGCCCCAGCATTTT. It encodes CASSRDRALSNQPQHF.